This TCR beta chain was retrieved from a study of cytotoxic CD8 clonotypes in ibrutinib-treated CLL. Study context: There were about 12 relapsed/refractory patients and some 15 treatment-naive patients, and around 17 were IGHV unmutated. Study results and caveats: Sustained-remission and progressing patients had different sampling times. Elevated clonality accompanied ibrutinib response, with a return toward baseline values at progression. Circulating CD8+ T-cell counts were tracked by baseline clonality, which exceeded that of age-matched healthy donors.

This table comes from immunoSEQ multiplex PCR, and its TCRdb copy is limited to in-frame clones, with some not included. The data contain 55,000 to 85,000 clones, 90% of them seen just once; the ten biggest clones take up approximately 3%. In germline, CDR1 is SGHAT, CDR2 FQNNGV. V gave up 6 bases and J gave up 5 bases; unmatched junction bases: 8. The CDR3 runs 16 residues. Comment on this clone: Its specificity is unknown.

The input for sequencing was PBMCs, taken after 12 months of ibrutinib treatment. This sequence originates from a human donor with chronic lymphocytic leukemia. The chain combines TRBV11-2 with TRBJ2-3; 13 bases are shared with TRBD2. The CDR3 reads CASSSTSGRAVDTQYF. The CDR3 coding sequence is TGTGCCAGCAGTTCCACTAGCGGGAGGGCAGTAGATACGCAGTATTTT.